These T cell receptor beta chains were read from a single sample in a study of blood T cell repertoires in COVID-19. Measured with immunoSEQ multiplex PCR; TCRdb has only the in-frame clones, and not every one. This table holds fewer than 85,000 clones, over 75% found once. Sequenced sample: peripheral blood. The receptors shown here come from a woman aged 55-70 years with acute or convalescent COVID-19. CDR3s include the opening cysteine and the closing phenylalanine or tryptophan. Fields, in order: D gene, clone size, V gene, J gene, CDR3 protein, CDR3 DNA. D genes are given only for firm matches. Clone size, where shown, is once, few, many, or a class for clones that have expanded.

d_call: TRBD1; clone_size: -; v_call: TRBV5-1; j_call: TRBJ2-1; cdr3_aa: CASSRGQGAYNEQFF; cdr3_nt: TGCGCCAGCAGCCGTGGGCAGGGGGCCTACAATGAGCAGTTCTTC
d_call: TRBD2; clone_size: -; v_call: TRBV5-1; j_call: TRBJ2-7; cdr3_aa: CASRRRGSGLAGVEQYF; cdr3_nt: TGCGCCAGCAGGCGAAGGGGGTCGGGACTAGCGGGAGTAGAGCAGTACTTC
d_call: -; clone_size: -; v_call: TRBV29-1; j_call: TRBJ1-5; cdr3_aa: CSVVAGFGENQPQHF; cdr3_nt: TGCAGCGTTGTAGCGGGTTTCGGGGAGAATCAGCCCCAGCATTTT
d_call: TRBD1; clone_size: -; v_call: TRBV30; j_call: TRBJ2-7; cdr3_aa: CAWQNRGKSYEQYF; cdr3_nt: TGTGCCTGGCAGAACAGGGGGAAGTCCTACGAGCAGTACTTC
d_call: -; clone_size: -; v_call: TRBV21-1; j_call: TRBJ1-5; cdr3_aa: CASSILLTGPRNIAWQPQHF; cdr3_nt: TGTGCCAGCAGCATACTTCTGACAGGGCCCAGGAATATAGCATGGCAGCCCCAGCATTTT
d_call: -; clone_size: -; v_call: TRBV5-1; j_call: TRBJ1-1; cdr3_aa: CASSSDSTSPQAFF; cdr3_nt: TGCGCCAGCAGCTCCGACAGTACTTCCCCCCAGGCTTTCTTT
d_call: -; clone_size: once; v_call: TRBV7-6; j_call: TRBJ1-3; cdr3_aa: CASSLSRSSGNTIYF; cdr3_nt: TGTGCCAGCAGCTTATCCCGGAGCTCTGGAAACACCATATATTTT
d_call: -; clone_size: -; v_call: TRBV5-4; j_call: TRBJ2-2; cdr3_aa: CASSSQNTGELFF; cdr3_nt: TGTGCCAGCAGCTCACAGAACACCGGGGAGCTGTTTTTT
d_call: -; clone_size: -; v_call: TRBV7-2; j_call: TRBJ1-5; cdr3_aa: CASSSYRDQPQHF; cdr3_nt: TGTGCCAGCAGCTCCTACAGGGATCAGCCCCAGCATTTT
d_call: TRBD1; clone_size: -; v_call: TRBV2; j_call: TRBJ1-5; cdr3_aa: CASRTGQGVSNQPQHF; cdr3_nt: TGTGCCAGCCGGACGGGACAGGGGGTTAGCAATCAGCCCCAGCATTTT
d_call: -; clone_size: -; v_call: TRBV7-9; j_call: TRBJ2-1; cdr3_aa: CASSPNSQNEQFF; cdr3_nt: TGTGCCAGCAGTCCCAATAGCCAGAATGAGCAGTTCTTC
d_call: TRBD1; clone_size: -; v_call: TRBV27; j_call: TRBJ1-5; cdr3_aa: CASSTGQNYQPQHF; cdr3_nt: TGTGCCAGCAGCACGGGACAGAACTATCAGCCCCAGCATTTT
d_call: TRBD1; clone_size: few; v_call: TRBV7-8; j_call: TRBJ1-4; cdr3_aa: CASSMGTATNEKLFF; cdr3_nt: TGTGCCAGCAGCATGGGGACAGCGACTAATGAAAAACTGTTTTTT
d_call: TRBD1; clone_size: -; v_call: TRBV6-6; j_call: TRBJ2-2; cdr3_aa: CASRSGTGDTGELFF; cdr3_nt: TGTGCCAGCAGATCCGGGACAGGGGACACCGGGGAGCTGTTTTTT
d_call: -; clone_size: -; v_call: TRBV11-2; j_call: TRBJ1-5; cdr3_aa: CASSLGPNQPQHF; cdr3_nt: TGTGCCAGCAGCTTGGGCCCGAATCAGCCCCAGCATTTT
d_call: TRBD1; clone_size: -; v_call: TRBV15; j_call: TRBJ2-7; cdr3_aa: CATSRGGTGGREQYF; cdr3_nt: TGTGCCACCAGCAGAGGCGGGACAGGGGGCCGGGAGCAGTACTTC
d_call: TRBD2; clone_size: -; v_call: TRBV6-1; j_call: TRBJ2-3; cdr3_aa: CASSERHGREGTQYF; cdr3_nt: TGTGCCAGCAGTGAAAGGCATGGAAGGGAGGGTACGCAGTATTTT
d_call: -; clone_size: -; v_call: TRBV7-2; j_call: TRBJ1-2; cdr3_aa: CASSSATPNYGYTF; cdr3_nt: TGTGCCAGCAGCTCTGCAACACCTAACTATGGCTACACCTTC
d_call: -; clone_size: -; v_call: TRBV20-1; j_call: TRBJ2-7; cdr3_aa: CSAPTSFEQYF; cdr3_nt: TGCAGTGCACCAACTAGCTTCGAGCAGTACTTC
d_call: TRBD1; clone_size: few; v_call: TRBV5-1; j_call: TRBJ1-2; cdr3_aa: CASSQLAGQGVNGYTF; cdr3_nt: TGCGCCAGCAGCCAGCTAGCTGGACAGGGGGTTAATGGCTACACCTTC
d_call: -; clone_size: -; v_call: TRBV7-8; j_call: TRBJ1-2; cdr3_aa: CASSLSSGDGYTF; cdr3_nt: TGTGCCAGCAGCTTATCCTCAGGGGATGGCTACACCTTC
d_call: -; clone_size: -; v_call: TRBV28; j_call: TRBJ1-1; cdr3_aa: CASSLFFRGGVIVDTEAFF; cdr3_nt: TGTGCCAGCAGTTTATTTTTTAGGGGGGGCGTTATCGTGGACACTGAAGCTTTCTTT
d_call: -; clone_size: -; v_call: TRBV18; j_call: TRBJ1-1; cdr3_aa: CASSPYTSNTEAFF; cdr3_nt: TGTGCCAGCTCACCATACACCTCGAACACTGAAGCTTTCTTT
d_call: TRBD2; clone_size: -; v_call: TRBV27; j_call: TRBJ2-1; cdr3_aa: CASSLSLAGLGNEQFF; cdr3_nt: TGTGCCAGCAGTTTATCCCTAGCGGGTCTTGGCAATGAGCAGTTCTTC
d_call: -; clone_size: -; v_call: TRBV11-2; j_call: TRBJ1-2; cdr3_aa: CASSLERQGGYTF; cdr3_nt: TGTGCCAGCAGCTTAGAGAGACAAGGTGGCTACACCTTC
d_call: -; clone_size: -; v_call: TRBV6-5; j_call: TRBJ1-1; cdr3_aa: CASSAQVMNTEAFF; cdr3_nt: TGTGCCAGCAGCGCACAGGTCATGAACACTGAAGCTTTCTTT
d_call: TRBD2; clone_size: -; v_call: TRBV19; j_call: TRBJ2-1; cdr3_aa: CASSGRANNEQFF; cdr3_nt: TGTGCCAGTAGCGGGAGGGCCAACAATGAGCAGTTCTTC
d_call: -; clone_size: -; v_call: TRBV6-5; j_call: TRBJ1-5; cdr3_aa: CASRNTDSNQPQHF; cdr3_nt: TGTGCCAGCAGAAATACAGATAGCAATCAGCCCCAGCATTTT
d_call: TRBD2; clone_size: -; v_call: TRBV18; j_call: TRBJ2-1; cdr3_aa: CASSPRLAGYNEQFF; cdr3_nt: TGTGCCAGCTCACCACGACTAGCGGGCTACAATGAGCAGTTCTTC
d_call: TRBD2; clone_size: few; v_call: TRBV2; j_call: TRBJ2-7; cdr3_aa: CASRGLASVIEQYF; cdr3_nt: TGTGCCAGCAGGGGACTAGCCTCAGTCATTGAGCAGTACTTC
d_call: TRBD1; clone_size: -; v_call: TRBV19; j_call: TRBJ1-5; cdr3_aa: CASAPRDRGSNQPQHF; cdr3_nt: TGTGCCAGCGCTCCACGGGACAGGGGAAGCAATCAGCCCCAGCATTTT
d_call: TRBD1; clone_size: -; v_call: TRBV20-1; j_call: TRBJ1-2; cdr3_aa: CSAGGGGRAAGIDGYTF; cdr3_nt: TGCAGTGCTGGTGGAGGGGGCAGGGCGGCTGGTATTGATGGCTACACCTTC
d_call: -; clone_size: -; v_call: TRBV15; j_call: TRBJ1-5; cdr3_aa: CATSRSSGSGNQPQHF; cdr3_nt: TGTGCCACCAGCAGATCGTCGGGATCTGGCAATCAGCCCCAGCATTTT
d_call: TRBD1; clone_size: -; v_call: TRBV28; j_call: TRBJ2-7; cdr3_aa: CASSIQGEDEQYF; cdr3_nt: TGTGCCAGCAGTATCCAGGGGGAAGACGAGCAGTACTTC
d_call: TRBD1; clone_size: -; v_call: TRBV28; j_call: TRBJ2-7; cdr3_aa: CASSPDRVVNEQYF; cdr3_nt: TGTGCCAGCAGCCCGGACAGGGTTGTAAACGAGCAGTACTTC
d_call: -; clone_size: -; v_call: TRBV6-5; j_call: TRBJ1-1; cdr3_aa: CASRQAEAFF; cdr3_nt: TGTGCCAGTCGACAGGCTGAAGCTTTCTTT
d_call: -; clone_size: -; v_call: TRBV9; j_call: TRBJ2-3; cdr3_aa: CASSVEVTGAQYF; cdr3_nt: TGTGCCAGCAGCGTAGAGGTTACCGGGGCGCAGTATTTT
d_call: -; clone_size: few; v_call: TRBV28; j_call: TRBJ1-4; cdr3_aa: CASSNQGGVGGDEKLFF; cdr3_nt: TGTGCCAGCAGTAATCAGGGAGGTGTTGGCGGGGATGAAAAACTGTTTTTT
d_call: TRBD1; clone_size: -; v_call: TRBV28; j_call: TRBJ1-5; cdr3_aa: CASSRRTGGLGQPQHF; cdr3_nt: TGTGCCAGCAGCCGAAGGACAGGGGGCCTTGGTCAGCCCCAGCATTTT
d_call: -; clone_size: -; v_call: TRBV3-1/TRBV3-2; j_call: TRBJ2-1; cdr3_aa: CASSRSDEQFF; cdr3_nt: TGTGCCAGCAGTCGGTCGGATGAGCAGTTCTTC
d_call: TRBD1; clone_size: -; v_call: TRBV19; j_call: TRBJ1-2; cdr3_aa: CASSPTGEFYGYTF; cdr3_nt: TGTGCCAGTAGTCCGACAGGGGAATTCTATGGCTACACCTTC
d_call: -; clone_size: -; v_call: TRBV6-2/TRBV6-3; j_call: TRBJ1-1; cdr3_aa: CASSSGRVRGATEAFF; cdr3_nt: TGTGCCAGCAGCAGTGGTCGGGTCCGAGGAGCCACTGAAGCTTTCTTT